The 23 T cell receptor beta chains listed next were all sequenced from one sample in a study of T cells after posttransplantation cyclophosphamide. Libraries were prepared by immunoSEQ multiplex PCR; TCRdb keeps only in-frame clonotypes and omits some of them. This table has 15,000 to 20,000 clones, less than 80% appearing once. A marrow graft followed busulfan-fludarabine conditioning, with cyclophosphamide on days +3 and +4. The sample here was PBMCs, taken after an allogeneic stem cell transplant with post-transplant cyclophosphamide. The source of these receptors is a male patient aged 25-45 years who received an allogeneic stem cell transplant from a related donor, was CMV-positive, and had acute GVHD only. Some of the T cells may derive from the graft donor.

The chain uses TRBV4-1 and TRBJ2-2, with 13 bases matching TRBD2. The CDR3 contains 19 residues. The V gene's germline CDR1 is MGHRA and CDR2 YSYEKL. The trim removed 3 bases at V and 4 bases at J, leaving 11 bases unmatched. CDR3 coding DNA: TGCGCCAGCAGCCAGATCGGTCCGGGACTAGCGGGACGCACCGGGGAGCTGTTTTTT. Residues: CASSQIGPGLAGRTGELFF.

V and J are TRBV29-1 and TRBJ1-2; D is ambiguous. The germline V and J ends were trimmed by 2 bases and 3 bases, with 7 bases remaining between them. Germline loops: CDR1 SQVTM, CDR2 ANQGSEA. The CDR3 extends over 12 amino acids. For the CDR3, the DNA is TGCAGCGTTGAATTGGTAGACTATGGCTACACCTTC. It is translated as CSVELVDYGYTF.

The chain links TRBV2 to TRBJ2-3; 14 nucleotides line up with TRBD2. Unmatched junction bases numbered 5, after V lost 0 bases and J lost 3 bases. The CDR3 is 18 residues long. CDR1 is SNHLY and CDR2 is FYNNEI in the germline V gene. CDR3 region: CASSEAGTSGGWTDTQYF. DNA of the CDR3: TGTGCCAGCAGTGAAGCGGGGACTAGCGGGGGCTGGACAGATACGCAGTATTTT.

This rearrangement joins TRBV28 to TRBJ1-2; TRBD1 might be the D (6 bases). Per the germline V gene, CDR1 is MDHEN and CDR2 is SYDVKM. V gave up 6 bases and J gave up 1 base, with 15 bases separating them. The CDR3 is 15 amino acids. As DNA, the CDR3 is TGTGCCAGCAGGGTACAGGGTACGGTTAACTATGGCTACACCTTC. Protein: CASRVQGTVNYGYTF.

The rearrangement links TRBV4-1 to TRBJ1-2, with 8 bases fitting TRBD1. J gave up 5 bases and V 3 bases, and 8 bases lay outside the gene matches. Germline assignment: CDR1 MGHRA and CDR2 YSYEKL. This CDR3 is 15 amino acids long. The CDR3 here is CASSQDRAVNYGYTF. DNA for the CDR3: TGCGCCAGCAGCCAGGACAGGGCAGTTAATTATGGCTACACCTTC.

V gene TRBV5-4 combines with J gene TRBJ2-3; D remains unclear. V lost 0 bases and J 2 bases, leaving 7 bases between the germline ends. There are 14 residues in the CDR3. Germline values: CDR1 SGHNT, CDR2 YYREEE (reference sequence). CDR3 nucleotides: TGTGCCAGCAGCTTGGGGCATTTCACAGATACGCAGTATTTT. Translated: CASSLGHFTDTQYF.

The chain couples TRBV7-2 to TRBJ1-2, with 7 bases lining up with TRBD1. This CDR3 region has 13 residues. The germline CDR1 and CDR2 sequences are SGHTA and FQGNSA. Losses at the gene ends were 3 bases for V and 5 bases for J; bases not matched to a gene: 3. CDR3 sequence (DNA): TGTGCCAGCAGCTTCCCACAGGGGTATGGCTACACCTTC. Translation gives CASSFPQGYGYTF.

This clone was detected only once. The V call is TRBV7-3, the J call TRBJ2-3; D is perhaps TRBD1 (5 bases). Trimming cost V 4 bases and J 6 bases, with 11 bases left between them. Germline CDR1 reads SGHTA; CDR2 reads FQGTGA. The CDR3 has 13 residues. The CDR3 nucleotides read TGTGCCAGCAGCTCAGGGCCCCCCGATACGCAGTATTTT. Its translation: CASSSGPPDTQYF. Looking up the rest from reference TRBV7-3 and TRBJ2-3 gives the full variable domain: GAGVSQTPSNKVTEKGKYVELRCDPISGHTALYWYRQSLGQGPEFLIYFQGTGAADDSGLPNDRFFAVRPEGSVSTLKIQRTERGDSAVYLCASSSGPPDTQYFGPGTRLTVL.

This chain links TRBV18 with TRBJ1-1; 9 bases agree with TRBD1. Germline lookup yields CDR1 KGHSH and CDR2 LQKENI. The CDR3 spans 14 residues. V dropped 2 bases and J dropped 6; count of bases not matched to a gene: 4. The CDR3 nucleotides read TGTGCCAGCTCACCATACGGGACAGGGCCTGAAGCTTTCTTT. This codes for CASSPYGTGPEAFF.

The gene calls are TRBV9 and TRBJ2-3; 8 bases line up with TRBD2. In germline, CDR1 is SGDLS, CDR2 YYNGEE. With V trimmed by 3 bases and J by 2 bases, 8 bases remained unmatched. The CDR3 is made up of 16 amino acids. The CDR3 protein is CASSGHGGAFTDTQYF. The CDR3 DNA reads as TGTGCCAGCAGCGGCCACGGGGGGGCCTTCACAGATACGCAGTATTTT. Drawing the rest from reference TRBV9 and TRBJ2-3, the complete variable domain is DSGVTQTPKHLITATGQRVTLRCSPRSGDLSVYWYQQSLDQGLQFLIQYYNGEERAKGNILERFSAQQFPDLHSELNLSSLELGDSALYFCASSGHGGAFTDTQYFGPGTRLTVL.

This chain uses TRBV10-2 with TRBJ2-3; D is possibly TRBD1 (5 bases). Germline values: CDR1 WSHSY, CDR2 SAAADI. CDR3 length: 14 residues. With 8 bases removed from V and 2 bases from J, the gap between germline ends came to 14 bases. CDR3 coding DNA: TGCGCCAGCGCCACAGGAATCCTCACAGATACGCAGTATTTT. Protein sequence: CASATGILTDTQYF.

This clone was detected only a few times. This chain links TRBV6-6 with TRBJ2-2; tentatively, D is TRBD1 (6 bases). V lost 6 bases, J lost 5 bases, and 10 bases lay in between. This CDR3 has 13 residues. Germline CDR1 and CDR2: MNHNY and SVGAGI (reference sequence). CDR3 nucleotide sequence: TGTGCCAGCAGGGACAGCCCGACCGGGGAGCTGTTTTTT. The encoded protein is CASRDSPTGELFF.

Sample share makes this clone medium-sized. The chain employs TRBV6-5 and TRBJ1-2; 9 nucleotides match TRBD1. This CDR3 has 15 residues. Germline V CDR1 and CDR2: MNHEY, SVGAGI. Trimming took 7 bases from V and 4 from J; bases not matched to a gene: 10. The CDR3 sequence: CASKPPGQGGYGYTF. Written as DNA, the CDR3 is TGTGCCAGCAAGCCCCCGGGACAGGGTGGCTATGGCTACACCTTC.

The chain uses TRBV2 and TRBJ1-2, with D unclear. The CDR3 covers 14 residues. Germline V CDR1 and CDR2: SNHLY, FYNNEI. V was trimmed by 7 bases and J by 0 bases, leaving 12 bases between them. CDR3 loop: CASTYIGANYGYTF. The CDR3 DNA reads TGTGCCAGCACATATATTGGAGCTAACTATGGCTACACCTTC. Full variable domain (outside the CDR3, taken from reference TRBV2 and TRBJ1-2): EPEVTQTPSHQVTQMGQEVILRCVPISNHLYFYWYRQILGQKVEFLVSFYNNEISEKSEIFDDQFSVERPDGSNFTLKIRSTKLEDSAMYFCASTYIGANYGYTFGSGTRLTVV.

The table lists this clone with a count of one. The genes are TRBV5-5 and TRBJ2-7; tentative D call: TRBD2 (6 bases). V was cut by 0 bases and J by 1 base, with 11 bases left in between. The CDR3 has 15 residues. CDR1 is SGHKS, CDR2 YYEKEE, per germline (reference sequence). The CDR3 loop is CASSLGGALSYEQYF. The CDR3 coding sequence is TGTGCCAGCAGCTTGGGCGGGGCCCTTTCCTACGAGCAGTACTTC.

The rearrangement uses TRBV5-6 and TRBJ1-5; D might be TRBD1 (5 bases). Germline-derived CDR1 and CDR2 are SGHDT and YYEEEE. The V end lost 6 bases, the J end lost 3 bases, and 13 bases lay between the germline ends. This CDR3 comprises 14 residues. CDR3 DNA: TGTGCCAGCACCTCGGGGGGGTCCAATCAGCCCCAGCATTTT. This gives the protein CASTSGGSNQPQHF.

The rearrangement links TRBV15 to TRBJ2-5, with a tentative D call TRBD2 (5 bases). The V gene lost 1 base and the J gene lost 1 base, with 13 bases spanning the gap. Germline assignment: CDR1 LNHNV and CDR2 YYDKDF (reference sequence). The CDR3 has 16 residues. CDR3 residues: CATSRATVGSQETQYF. In nucleotides, the CDR3 is TGTGCCACCAGCAGAGCCACGGTAGGGAGCCAAGAGACCCAGTACTTC.

The genes are TRBV4-3 and TRBJ1-6; TRBD1 is a possible D gene (5 bases). The V gene's germline CDR1 is LGHNA and CDR2 YSLEER. This CDR3 region has 15 residues. V lost 0 bases, J lost 11 bases, and 14 bases lay in between. In DNA form, the CDR3 reads TGCGCCAGCAGCCAAGATCGGGGGACCGGGGCACCCCTCCACTTT. Protein product: CASSQDRGTGAPLHF.

The CDR3 coding sequence is TGTGCCAGCAGCGTAGGGGTAGGGGGCCTGTACAATGAGCAGTTCTTC. Translating it yields CASSVGVGGLYNEQFF. V gene TRBV9 combines with J gene TRBJ2-1; 7 bases match TRBD1. CDR1 and CDR2 (germline): SGDLS, YYNGEE. V was pared by 0 bases and J by 4 bases, with 7 bases of the junction left unmatched. The CDR3 contains 16 residues.

The chain joins TRBV5-8 to TRBJ1-2, with D perhaps TRBD1 (5 bases). This CDR3 region has 13 residues. The V gene lost 4 bases and the J gene lost 4 bases, with 11 bases spanning the gap. CDR1 is SGHTS, CDR2 YDEGEE, per germline. As DNA, the CDR3 is TGTGCCAGCAGCGCACAGGAGACCTATGGCTACACCTTC. This gives the protein CASSAQETYGYTF.

V usage is TRBV6-6 and J usage is TRBJ1-1; 9 nucleotides align to TRBD1. CDR1 is MNHNY, CDR2 SVGAGI, per germline (reference sequence). This CDR3 has 14 amino acids. After removal of 7 bases from V and 7 bases from J, the junction contained 10 bases not matched to a gene. CDR3 sequence: CASTSGTGLIEAFF. CDR3 sequence (DNA): TGTGCCAGCACTTCCGGGACAGGGTTGATTGAAGCTTTCTTT.

The table lists this clone with a few counts. This sequence joins TRBV5-4 and TRBJ1-4, with 7 nucleotides matching TRBD1. J gave up 8 bases and V 0 bases, and 7 bases lay outside the gene matches. CDR3 size: 15 residues. The germline gives CDR1 SGHNT, CDR2 YYREEE (reference sequence). DNA of the CDR3: TGTGCCAGCAGCTTGGAAGGGGGCCCAGGAGAAAAACTGTTTTTT. It translates to CASSLEGGPGEKLFF.

The CDR3 DNA reads TGTGCCAGCAGTCGATGTTTAACTGGACAAAGTCGGGCCAACGTCCTGACTTTC. Protein product: CASSRCLTGQSRANVLTF. The V gene is TRBV25-1, the J gene TRBJ2-6, with a tentative D call TRBD1 (5 bases). The CDR3 consists of 18 residues. CDR1 and CDR2 (germline): MGHDK, SYGVNS. V lost 5 bases and J lost 5, with 22 bases in between.